The entry that follows covers one T cell receptor (beta chain) sequence. This entry is derived from a study of blood T cell repertoires in COVID-19. Turning to the study itself: The study drew acute and convalescent COVID-19 samples from the United States, Italy and Spain.

The CDR3 length is 15 residues. V lost 1 base and J 6 bases, leaving 16 bases between the germline ends. Germline V gene sequence: CDR1 SGHNT, CDR2 YYREEE (reference sequence). Source study methods: Using reference gene primer amplification, nucleated cell counts were estimated. Here immunoSEQ multiplex PCR was the method, and the copy in TCRdb shows in-frame clones only, minus some. Clone size and V and J calls were adopted from that table, with D and trimming inferred from the DNA. The sample shows about 250,000 clones, roughly 90% of them seen only once. This sequence originates from a man aged 25 to 45 with acute or convalescent COVID-19. The V and J genes are TRBV5-4 and TRBJ1-2; no clear D. Sequencing input: peripheral blood. The CDR3 DNA follows: TGTGCCAGCAGCTTGTTCCACTTAGTGAGGGATGGCTACACCTTC. It codes for CASSLFHLVRDGYTF.